A selection of T cell receptor beta chains follows, all from one sample in a study of blood T cells in healthy people across ages. MiXCR, applied by TCRdb to the 5' RACE reads, yields one record per CDR3 protein. The sample lists 1.5 million to 2 million distinct CDR3 sequences; 25% to 30% were seen once. Sequenced material: blood. The receptor set was obtained from a woman aged 25 to 45 in good health. Both conserved end residues are part of each CDR3. The order of the fields is V gene, D gene, clone size, J gene, CDR3 DNA, CDR3 protein. A D gene is named only where the DNA matches it firmly. Only part of the rows carry a size: once, few, many, or a class if the clone is expanded.

V: TRBV12-3/TRBV12-4
D: -
size: many
J: TRBJ2-5
DNA: TGTGCCAGCAGGGACGGACAGCCTAGAAGTCCCCAGTACTTC
CDR3: CASRDGQPRSPQYF

V: TRBV7-8
D: -
size: -
J: TRBJ1-1
DNA: TGTGCCAGCAGCTTAGAGGGACTGATGAACACTGAAGCTTTCTTT
CDR3: CASSLEGLMNTEAFF

V: TRBV5-1
D: TRBD2
size: many
J: TRBJ2-7
DNA: TGCGCCAGCAGCTCGAGGACTAGCGGCTACGAGCAGTACTTC
CDR3: CASSSRTSGYEQYF

V: TRBV12-3/TRBV12-4
D: -
size: -
J: TRBJ2-2
DNA: TGTGCCAGCACAAGAAACCAGGGACCCGGGGAGCTGTTTTTT
CDR3: CASTRNQGPGELFF

V: TRBV6-5
D: -
size: few
J: TRBJ1-3
DNA: TGTGCCAGCAGTTACTCGAGGTGGACGGCTGCGGGTAACACCATATATTTT
CDR3: CASSYSRWTAAGNTIYF

V: TRBV20-1
D: TRBD1
size: few
J: TRBJ1-2
DNA: TGCAGTGCTGAACAGGGGGGGATGCTTTCCAACTATGGCTACACCTTC
CDR3: CSAEQGGMLSNYGYTF

V: TRBV10-3
D: -
size: -
J: TRBJ2-1
DNA: TGTGCCATCAGTGATCCAGGACTTCCGTCTTACAATGAGCAGTTCTTC
CDR3: CAISDPGLPSYNEQFF

V: TRBV6-5
D: TRBD2
size: many
J: TRBJ2-1
DNA: TGTGCCAGCACCTCAACTAGCGGGAGATCCTACAATGAGCAGTTCTTC
CDR3: CASTSTSGRSYNEQFF

V: TRBV4-1
D: -
size: many
J: TRBJ2-7
DNA: TGCGCCAGCAGCCCCTTACCGGGTCCGGTAGTGCACGAGCAGTACTTC
CDR3: CASSPLPGPVVHEQYF

V: TRBV5-1
D: -
size: -
J: TRBJ2-3
DNA: TGCGCCAGCAGCTTGGAACATAACCCAGATACGCAGTATTTT
CDR3: CASSLEHNPDTQYF

V: TRBV7-6
D: -
size: -
J: TRBJ2-7
DNA: TGTGCCAGCAGCTTAGCCCGGGACACTTTTCCCTACGAGCAGTACTTC
CDR3: CASSLARDTFPYEQYF

V: TRBV6-1
D: TRBD1
size: -
J: TRBJ2-7
DNA: TGTGCCACCTCGAACAGGGGAGACGAGCAGTACTTC
CDR3: CATSNRGDEQYF

V: TRBV20-1
D: -
size: -
J: TRBJ2-7
DNA: TGCAGTGCCAAAGGCCTGGGGGGCCGGGGACATATCTCCTACGAGCAGTACTTC
CDR3: CSAKGLGGRGHISYEQYF

V: TRBV5-5
D: -
size: -
J: TRBJ2-3
DNA: TGTGCCAGCAGCTTGGCCCAAGGGGAAGCGGATACGCAGTATTTT
CDR3: CASSLAQGEADTQYF

V: TRBV28
D: -
size: -
J: TRBJ1-1
DNA: TGTGCCAGCAGCCATGCGGGGAGGGGACGGGGGTGGACTGAAGCTTTCTTT
CDR3: CASSHAGRGRGWTEAFF

V: TRBV12-3/TRBV12-4
D: TRBD1
size: -
J: TRBJ2-3
DNA: TGTGCCAGCAGTCCAGGGACAGGGGATTGGAGCACAGATACGCAGTATTTT
CDR3: CASSPGTGDWSTDTQYF

V: TRBV7-2
D: -
size: few
J: TRBJ2-1
DNA: TGTGCCAGCAGCTTACCCACCAGCGGTAACAATGAGCAGTTCTTC
CDR3: CASSLPTSGNNEQFF

V: TRBV2
D: -
size: -
J: TRBJ1-5
DNA: TGTGCCAGCAGTGGCCCCGGGACGAGCAATCAGCCCCAGCATTTT
CDR3: CASSGPGTSNQPQHF

V: TRBV4-1
D: TRBD1
size: many
J: TRBJ2-5
DNA: TGCGCCAGCGCACAAACCGGGACAGGGTTGTTAGAGACCCAGTACTTC
CDR3: CASAQTGTGLLETQYF

V: TRBV6-6
D: -
size: few
J: TRBJ1-6
DNA: TGTGCCAGCAGCCGAGGACCCTCCAAGTCCTATAATTCACCCCTCCACTTT
CDR3: CASSRGPSKSYNSPLHF

V: TRBV7-9
D: TRBD2
size: -
J: TRBJ2-1
DNA: TGTGCCAGCAGCTCAAATAGCGGGAGGGTTTACAATGAGCAGTTCTTC
CDR3: CASSSNSGRVYNEQFF

V: TRBV20-1
D: -
size: many
J: TRBJ1-1
DNA: TGCAGTGCTAGTAACACTGAAGCTTTCTTT
CDR3: CSASNTEAFF

V: TRBV20-1
D: TRBD2
size: many
J: TRBJ2-7
DNA: TGCAGTGCTAGAGAGGAGACTAGCGGGAGTCAGTACTTC
CDR3: CSAREETSGSQYF

V: TRBV9
D: TRBD1
size: many
J: TRBJ1-2
DNA: TGTGCCAGCAGCCCTAGCTCAGGGGGATATGGCTACACCTTC
CDR3: CASSPSSGGYGYTF

V: TRBV7-2
D: TRBD2
size: -
J: TRBJ2-7
DNA: TGTGCCAGCAGCACCAGGGCGGGAGGCTCCTACGAGCAGTACTTC
CDR3: CASSTRAGGSYEQYF

V: TRBV3-1
D: TRBD2
size: few
J: TRBJ2-1
DNA: TGTGCCAGCAGCTATAGCGGGAGGGCCCTCAATGAGCAGTTCTTC
CDR3: CASSYSGRALNEQFF

V: TRBV4-2
D: -
size: -
J: TRBJ1-5
DNA: TGTGCCAGCAGCCAAGGTTACAAACAGCCCCAGCATTTT
CDR3: CASSQGYKQPQHF

V: TRBV25-1
D: TRBD1
size: few
J: TRBJ2-4
DNA: TGTGCCAGCAGTGACTCCTCGGGACAGGGGCCTTTAGCCAAAAACATTCAGTACTTC
CDR3: CASSDSSGQGPLAKNIQYF

V: TRBV9
D: -
size: -
J: TRBJ2-5
DNA: TGTGCCAGCAGCGAGGACGGAAAGGAGACCCAGTACTTC
CDR3: CASSEDGKETQYF

V: TRBV2
D: TRBD2
size: few
J: TRBJ2-3
DNA: TGTGCCAGCAGCTCCGGGACTAGCTCGGATAGCACAGATACGCAGTATTTT
CDR3: CASSSGTSSDSTDTQYF

V: TRBV12-3/TRBV12-4
D: -
size: few
J: TRBJ1-2
DNA: TGTGCCAGCAGTTACTTCGGCGGGGGCTACACCTTC
CDR3: CASSYFGGGYTF

V: TRBV9
D: -
size: few
J: TRBJ1-2
DNA: TGTGCCGGCAGCCCCGACGGGGCCCCAAACTATGGCTACACCTTC
CDR3: CAGSPDGAPNYGYTF

V: TRBV20-1
D: -
size: -
J: TRBJ2-7
DNA: TGCAGTGCTAGTAGGGGTAACTACGAGCAGTACTTC
CDR3: CSASRGNYEQYF

V: TRBV10-3
D: -
size: many
J: TRBJ2-7
DNA: TGTGCCACCTCTCCAGGGGAGTTCTCCTACGAGCAGTACTTC
CDR3: CATSPGEFSYEQYF

V: TRBV29-1
D: TRBD2
size: -
J: TRBJ2-3
DNA: TGCAGCGTTGTCCCAGCGGGGGGTCGCACAGATACGCAGTATTTT
CDR3: CSVVPAGGRTDTQYF

V: TRBV30
D: -
size: -
J: TRBJ2-7
DNA: TGTGCCTGGGGGGGCGACTACGAGCAGTACTTC
CDR3: CAWGGDYEQYF

V: TRBV20-1
D: -
size: few
J: TRBJ1-2
DNA: TGCAGTGCTAGTGGAGAAGGGTGGGGGTATGGCTACACCTTC
CDR3: CSASGEGWGYGYTF

V: TRBV29-1
D: -
size: few
J: TRBJ1-1
DNA: TGCAGCGTCATCCGAATGGTCAATTTAGGCACTGAAGCTTTCTTT
CDR3: CSVIRMVNLGTEAFF

V: TRBV18
D: -
size: few
J: TRBJ2-3
DNA: TGTGCCAGCTCACCAGGCTTGCCAGATACAGATACGCAGTATTTT
CDR3: CASSPGLPDTDTQYF

V: TRBV9
D: TRBD2
size: -
J: TRBJ2-5
DNA: TGTGCCAGCAGCGTCACGGGACTAGCGGGAGGGCATGAGCAGTACTTC
CDR3: CASSVTGLAGGHEQYF

V: TRBV27
D: -
size: few
J: TRBJ2-7
DNA: TGTGCCAGCAGTGTAAGCGCCCCGACAGTTACCTACGAGCAGTACTTC
CDR3: CASSVSAPTVTYEQYF

V: TRBV12-3/TRBV12-4
D: TRBD1
size: few
J: TRBJ1-3
DNA: TGTGCCAGCAGATCACAACAGGGGTCTGGAAACACCATATATTTT
CDR3: CASRSQQGSGNTIYF

V: TRBV5-4
D: TRBD1
size: few
J: TRBJ1-2
DNA: TGTGCCAGCAGCTCCCCAGACAGGGGGTCCTATGGCTACACCTTC
CDR3: CASSSPDRGSYGYTF

V: TRBV3-1
D: TRBD2
size: -
J: TRBJ2-5
DNA: TGTACCAGCAGCCCCGGACTAGCGGGGTACCAAGAGACCCAGTACTTC
CDR3: CTSSPGLAGYQETQYF

V: TRBV23-1
D: -
size: -
J: TRBJ1-2
DNA: TGCGCCAGGATGGGACCAATGTCACCCCACTATGGCTACACCTTC
CDR3: CARMGPMSPHYGYTF

V: TRBV2
D: TRBD1
size: -
J: TRBJ1-1
DNA: TGTGCCAGCAGTCGTCTCCGGGACAGGCCGTTGAACACTGAAGCTTTCTTT
CDR3: CASSRLRDRPLNTEAFF

V: TRBV20-1
D: -
size: -
J: TRBJ2-3
DNA: TGCAGTGTTGAAGATAACCCTAGCACAGATACGCAGTATTTT
CDR3: CSVEDNPSTDTQYF

V: TRBV6-6
D: -
size: many
J: TRBJ2-5
DNA: TGTGCCAGCAGTTACGACCCCAAGGTGGGGGAGGAGACCCAGTACTTC
CDR3: CASSYDPKVGEETQYF

V: TRBV25-1
D: -
size: -
J: TRBJ1-1
DNA: TGTGCCAGCAGTGGGTTAAGCAGGGTCACTGAAGCTTTCTTT
CDR3: CASSGLSRVTEAFF

V: TRBV18
D: -
size: -
J: TRBJ1-1
DNA: TGTGCCAGCTCACCAGAGGGACTTGGAGCTTTCTTT
CDR3: CASSPEGLGAFF

V: TRBV6-5
D: -
size: -
J: TRBJ1-5
DNA: TGTGCCAGCAGTTACTGGGGTCCGTGGAGCAATCAGCCCCAGCATTTT
CDR3: CASSYWGPWSNQPQHF